This passage covers 27 T cell receptor beta chains from one sample sequenced in a study of technical replicates of blood from several donors. The repertoire was sequenced with immunoSEQ multiplex PCR; TCRdb's copy has only in-frame clones and lacks some. The table lists fewer than 80,000 clones, roughly 90% of them singletons, with around 4.4% in the top ten. The sequenced sample consisted of PBMCs. These receptors were collected from a human donor in good health. Some clones in this sample may be carry-over from other donors' samples.

The chain joins TRBV4-2 to TRBJ2-3; 8 bases agree with TRBD2. Trimming took 0 bases from V and 6 from J; bases not matched to a gene: 11. This CDR3 spans 17 amino acids. Germline-derived CDR1 and CDR2 are LGHNA and YNFKEQ. Here the CDR3 reads CASSQDWAGGGSDTQYF. The CDR3 region has the DNA TGTGCCAGCAGCCAAGATTGGGCGGGCGGGGGGTCCGATACGCAGTATTTT.

The rearrangement links TRBV5-1 to TRBJ2-7, with a tentative D call TRBD1 (8 bases). Germline loops: CDR1 SGHRS, CDR2 YFSETQ. Trimming took 4 bases from V and 3 from J, leaving 23 bases between them. This CDR3 has 17 amino acids. The DNA for the CDR3 is TGCGCCAGCAGCACCGTCTACAGGGGGAGGGGAAACTACGAGCAGTACTTC. The encoded protein is CASSTVYRGRGNYEQYF.

CDR3 in amino acids: CASSATGNYEQYF. For the CDR3, the DNA is TGCGCCAGCAGCGCTACAGGGAACTACGAGCAGTACTTC. The genes are TRBV5-1 and TRBJ2-7; D perhaps matches TRBD1 (6 bases). CDR1 and CDR2 (germline): SGHRS, YFSETQ. The CDR3 spans 13 residues. V was shortened by 4 bases and J by 3 bases, with 11 bases between the two germline ends. Full variable domain (rest looked up from reference TRBV5-1 and TRBJ2-7): KAGVTQTPRYLIKTRGQQVTLSCSPISGHRSVSWYQQTPGQGLQFLFEYFSETQRNKGNFPGRFSGRQFSNSRSEMNVSTLELGDSALYLCASSATGNYEQYFGPGTRLTVT.

This sequence joins TRBV15 and TRBJ2-5; 11 nucleotides align to TRBD2. This CDR3 has 15 amino acids. CDR1 and CDR2 (germline): LNHNV, YYDKDF (reference sequence). With 0 bases clipped from V and 5 bases from J, the junction kept 2 bases outside the gene matches. CDR3 loop: CATSRETSGSETQYF. As DNA, the CDR3 is TGTGCCACCAGCAGAGAAACTAGCGGGAGTGAGACCCAGTACTTC.

V is TRBV7-2 and J is TRBJ2-1; weak D call: TRBD2 (6 bases). The CDR3 sequence is 15 residues long. From germline, CDR1 is SGHTA and CDR2 FQGNSA. The ends were cut back, 1 base at V and 6 bases at J, with 13 bases in the middle. CDR3 region: CASSLGPWRGNEQFF. The CDR3 DNA follows: TGTGCCAGCAGCTTAGGGCCTTGGCGGGGCAATGAGCAGTTCTTC.

The chain employs TRBV9 and TRBJ2-3; D call uncertain. V was clipped by 0 bases and J by 1 base, with 12 bases between them. Germline CDR1 is SGDLS and CDR2 is YYNGEE. The CDR3 has 16 residues. The chain's CDR3 is CASSVAGRLGTDTQYF. In nucleotides, the CDR3 is TGTGCCAGCAGCGTAGCTGGGCGATTGGGCACAGATACGCAGTATTTT.

This clone occurred many times. J is TRBJ2-2 and V is TRBV29-1; 10 nucleotides line up with TRBD2. J was trimmed by 6 bases and V by 4 bases; bases with no gene match: 2. Germline V gene sequence: CDR1 SQVTM, CDR2 ANQGSEA. The CDR3 consists of 13 residues. The CDR3 coding sequence is TGCAGCGTTGCTCTAGCGGGAGCCGGGGAGCTGTTTTTT. The encoded protein is CSVALAGAGELFF.

This chain connects TRBV5-5 to TRBJ2-7, with TRBD2 matching over 9 bases. V dropped 5 bases and J dropped 1; count of bases not matched to a gene: 4. Germline V gives CDR1 SGHKS, CDR2 YYEKEE (reference sequence). The CDR3 is 14 amino acids. The CDR3 DNA reads TGTGCCAGCAGATTTAGCGGGGGATCCTACGAGCAGTACTTC. This codes for CASRFSGGSYEQYF.

The chain employs TRBV5-1 and TRBJ2-2; TRBD1 agrees at 8 bases. The V segment lost 4 bases and the J segment 3 bases; nucleotides outside the gene matches: 2. Per the germline V gene, CDR1 is SGHRS and CDR2 is YFSETQ. The CDR3 totals 14 residues. The CDR3 DNA reads TGCGCCAGCAGCCCGGACAGGGACACCGGGGAGCTGTTTTTT. Translating it yields CASSPDRDTGELFF.

V gene TRBV21-1 combines with J gene TRBJ2-1; the table calls TRBD1, which could not be checked here. TRBV21-1 is classified as a pseudogene. The CDR3 is 15 amino acids. The CDR3 DNA reads as TGTGCCAGCAGCAGCCCAGGGTTCTCCTACAATGAGCAGTTCTTC. Translating gives CASSSPGFSYNEQFF.

This rearrangement joins TRBV9 to TRBJ2-1; TRBD2 agrees at 8 bases. CDR1 and CDR2 (germline): SGDLS, YYNGEE. The CDR3 is 15 residues long. The V and J ends lost 2 bases and 5 bases, in that order; junction bases with no gene match: 6. CDR3 in amino acids: CASSVASGSHNEQFF. Written as DNA, the CDR3 is TGTGCCAGCAGCGTGGCTAGCGGGTCCCACAATGAGCAGTTCTTC.

The chain couples TRBV6-5 to TRBJ2-5, with 12 bases identical to TRBD2. CDR1 and CDR2 (germline): MNHEY, SVGAGI. After removal of 7 bases from V and 5 bases from J, the junction contained 8 bases not matched to a gene. CDR3 length: 15 amino acids. DNA for the CDR3: TGTGCCAGCAAAACACTAGCGGGGGGTCGGGAGACCCAGTACTTC. Protein product: CASKTLAGGRETQYF.

This chain connects TRBV2 to TRBJ2-3; D is unresolved. Trimming pared 7 bases from V and 0 bases from J, leaving 8 bases between. The length of the CDR3 is 13 residues. Germline-derived CDR1 and CDR2 are SNHLY and FYNNEI. Here the CDR3 DNA reads TGTGCCAGCACTGTCGTAAGCACAGATACGCAGTATTTT. Translation gives CASTVVSTDTQYF. Filled out from reference TRBV2 and TRBJ2-3, the complete variable domain reads EPEVTQTPSHQVTQMGQEVILRCVPISNHLYFYWYRQILGQKVEFLVSFYNNEISEKSEIFDDQFSVERPDGSNFTLKIRSTKLEDSAMYFCASTVVSTDTQYFGPGTRLTVL.

V and J are TRBV7-9 and TRBJ2-1, with no clear D. The CDR3 has 12 amino acids. The germline CDR1 and CDR2 sequences are SEHNR and FQNEAQ (reference sequence). The V gene lost 4 bases and the J gene lost 4 bases, with 5 bases spanning the gap. CDR3 nucleotides: TGTGCCAGCAGCTCCGGGTACAATGAGCAGTTCTTC. Amino acid sequence: CASSSGYNEQFF.

The J gene is TRBJ1-1, the V gene TRBV7-9; TRBD1 matches 7 bases. The CDR3 is 14 residues long. Germline V gives CDR1 SEHNR, CDR2 FQNEAQ (reference sequence). V was pared by 5 bases and J by 4 bases, with 7 bases of the junction left unmatched. CDR3 amino acids: CASSPDRSLTEAFF. In DNA form, the CDR3 reads TGTGCCAGCAGCCCGGACAGGAGTCTCACTGAAGCTTTCTTT. Variable domain in full (rest from reference TRBV7-9 and TRBJ1-1): DTGVSQNPRHKITKRGQNVTFRCDPISEHNRLYWYRQTLGQGPEFLTYFQNEAQLEKSRLLSDRFSAERPKGSFSTLEIQRTEQGDSAMYLCASSPDRSLTEAFFGQGTRLTVV.

V is TRBV6-1 and J is TRBJ1-5; a possible D gene is TRBD1 (5 bases). This CDR3 comprises 14 residues. The ends were cut back, 2 bases at V and 4 bases at J, with 9 bases in the middle. The germline V gene has CDR1 MNHNS and CDR2 SASEGT. The CDR3 protein is CASSETTVNQPQHF. The DNA for the CDR3 is TGTGCCAGCAGTGAAACGACAGTTAATCAGCCCCAGCATTTT.

This rearrangement joins TRBV5-6 to TRBJ2-3; TRBD2 aligns across 7 bases. Trimming at V came to 0 bases and at J to 5 bases, leaving 0 bases not matched to a gene. This CDR3 comprises 13 residues. In germline, CDR1 is SGHDT, CDR2 YYEEEE. In DNA form, the CDR3 reads TGTGCCAGCAGCTTGGCGGGGGGAGATACGCAGTATTTT. Its protein product is CASSLAGGDTQYF.

The V and J genes are TRBV2 and TRBJ2-7; the match to TRBD2 covers 7 bases. CDR1 SNHLY and CDR2 FYNNEI come from the germline V gene. V lost 7 bases and J lost 7; bases outside the gene matches: 13. The CDR3 totals 14 residues. The CDR3 loop is CASTPWGGPGEQYF. The CDR3 DNA reads as TGTGCCAGCACCCCATGGGGGGGACCCGGAGAGCAGTACTTC.

This chain uses TRBV7-2 with TRBJ2-7, with TRBD1 matching 12 bases. The ends lost 5 bases at V and 2 bases at J; junction bases unmatched: 4. Per the germline V gene, CDR1 is SGHTA and CDR2 is FQGNSA. This CDR3 region has 15 residues. Written as DNA, the CDR3 is TGTGCCAGCAGCAAGGGACAGGGGGCCGCCTACGAGCAGTACTTC. This gives the protein CASSKGQGAAYEQYF.

The rearrangement links TRBV4-1 to TRBJ2-7, with 10 bases identical to TRBD1. The CDR3 has 15 amino acids. The germline CDR1 and CDR2 sequences are MGHRA and YSYEKL. With 0 bases clipped from V and 7 bases from J, the junction kept 6 bases outside the gene matches. CDR3 loop: CASSQDGTGVWEQYF. The CDR3 nucleotides are TGCGCCAGCAGCCAAGACGGGACAGGGGTATGGGAGCAGTACTTC.

The chain uses TRBV15 and TRBJ2-5; TRBD2 matches 8 bases. V lost 1 base to trimming and J lost 1 base; unmatched junction nucleotides: 2. The CDR3 length is 15 residues. The germline V gene has CDR1 LNHNV and CDR2 YYDKDF (reference sequence). As DNA, the CDR3 is TGTGCCACCAGCAGAGGCACTAGCGGCCAAGAGACCCAGTACTTC. Translating it yields CATSRGTSGQETQYF.

This rearrangement joins TRBV14 to TRBJ2-3; no reliable D call. Germline V CDR1 and CDR2: SGHDN, FVKESK. The CDR3 is 14 amino acids. V lost 6 bases, J lost 1 base, and 11 bases lay in between. This CDR3 is CASSLFTRTDTQYF. The CDR3 DNA sequence: TGTGCCAGCAGTTTGTTCACACGCACAGATACGCAGTATTTT.

V and J are TRBV9 and TRBJ2-5; 10 bases are a match to TRBD2. The CDR3 loop spans 15 amino acids. Losses at the gene ends were 0 bases for V and 4 bases for J; bases not matched to a gene: 3. CDR1 is SGDLS and CDR2 is YYNGEE in the germline V gene. CDR3 in DNA: TGTGCCAGCAGCGTAGTAGCGGGGGGCGGAGAGACCCAGTACTTC. The encoded protein is CASSVVAGGGETQYF.

This chain links TRBV5-4 with TRBJ2-7; 12 nucleotides agree with TRBD2. CDR3 length: 15 residues. Germline V gives CDR1 SGHNT, CDR2 YYREEE (reference sequence). Losses at the gene ends were 5 bases for V and 1 base for J; bases not matched to a gene: 4. CDR3 loop: CASRDGTSGSYEQYF. The CDR3 DNA is TGTGCCAGCAGGGATGGGACTAGCGGGTCCTACGAGCAGTACTTC.

The rearrangement links TRBV2 to TRBJ2-7, with TRBD1 matching 7 bases. V lost 4 bases and J lost 0; bases outside the gene matches: 9. The CDR3 spans 16 residues. Germline CDR1 SNHLY, CDR2 FYNNEI. The CDR3: CASSGVWDSHSYEQYF. The DNA for the CDR3 is TGTGCCAGCAGTGGGGTCTGGGACAGTCACTCCTACGAGCAGTACTTC.

The chain has TRBV14 and TRBJ2-1; a weak D match, TRBD1 (5 bases). The CDR3 sequence is 14 residues long. V was cut by 4 bases and J by 10 bases, with 17 bases left in between. Germline CDR1 reads SGHDN; CDR2 reads FVKESK. CDR3 in DNA: TGTGCCAGCAGCCTGACACCGGACACAAAGGAGCAGTTCTTC. It codes for CASSLTPDTKEQFF.

Note on this clone: At one boundary the junction diverges from the germline segment, which might be a read error. The chain is built from TRBV7-9 and TRBJ2-3, with 10 nucleotides matching TRBD2. This CDR3 contains 15 residues. CDR1 and CDR2 from the germline V gene are SEHNR and FQNEAQ (reference sequence). The CDR3, as DNA: TGTGCCAGCAGCCTAGCGGGGGCCCGCACAGATACGCAGTATTTT. It encodes CASSLAGARTDTQYF.